The 14 T cell receptor beta chains reported below all come from one sample, sequenced in a study of CD8+ T cells in alopecia areata. TCR sequencing used cDNA made by reverse transcription of extracted RNA. Data came from immunoSEQ multiplex PCR; TCRdb stores just in-frame clones and leaves some out. This sample carries 80,000 to 100,000 clones, 35% to 50% of them seen once, and the ten largest clones take about 0.79%. What was sequenced was CD4+ T cells sorted from blood. Receptors were obtained from a human donor with alopecia areata.

J is TRBJ2-3 and V is TRBV11-2, with 8 nucleotides matching TRBD1. Per the germline V gene, CDR1 is SGHAT and CDR2 is FQNNGV. The CDR3 totals 15 residues. V shed 6 bases and J 4 bases; nucleotides not matched to a gene: 9. DNA for the CDR3: TGTGCCAGCAGGATAGGACAGGGAGGTCCAGATACGCAGTATTTT. Protein sequence: CASRIGQGGPDTQYF.

The genes are TRBV6-6 and TRBJ2-7; TRBD2 agrees at 9 bases. The germline V gene encodes CDR1 MNHNY and CDR2 SVGAGI (reference sequence). The V segment lost 5 bases and the J segment 5 bases; nucleotides outside the gene matches: 7. The CDR3 contains 14 residues. The CDR3 DNA reads as TGTGCCAGCAGTCCGCGGGAGGGGAAGAACGAGCAGTACTTC. Amino acids: CASSPREGKNEQYF.

The genes are TRBV9 and TRBJ2-7; D not resolved. Trimming cost V 0 bases and J 4 bases, with 8 bases left between them. In germline, CDR1 is SGDLS, CDR2 YYNGEE. This CDR3 has 13 amino acids. CDR3 nucleotides: TGTGCCAGCAGCGTAGGCCCTACATACGAGCAGTACTTC. Protein: CASSVGPTYEQYF.

This clone was detected only a few times. The chain has TRBV29-1 and TRBJ2-7; D unresolved. CDR1 SQVTM and CDR2 ANQGSEA come from the germline V gene. CDR3 length equals 13 residues. The ends were cut back, 6 bases at V and 2 bases at J, with 14 bases in the middle. This CDR3 reads CSVQRTVAYEQYF. CDR3 nucleotide sequence: TGCAGCGTCCAGAGGACGGTAGCCTACGAGCAGTACTTC.

This clone showed up just a few times. This sequence joins TRBV30 and TRBJ2-5; D unresolved. The CDR3 length is 14 residues. Trimming shortened V by 2 bases and J by 7 bases, and 17 bases separated the two germline ends. Germline-derived CDR1 and CDR2 are GTSNPN and SVGIG (reference sequence). The CDR3 protein is CAWSSAIEARTQYF. The DNA of the CDR3 is TGTGCCTGGAGTAGCGCTATTGAAGCAAGGACCCAGTACTTC.

The chain couples TRBV28 to TRBJ1-2; D call uncertain. The germline V gene has CDR1 MDHEN and CDR2 SYDVKM. Trimming took 2 bases from V and 8 from J, leaving 9 bases between them. The CDR3 is made up of 12 amino acids. The CDR3 sequence is CASSLRWEGYTF. The DNA of the CDR3 is TGTGCCAGCAGTTTAAGGTGGGAAGGCTACACCTTC.

The CDR3 reads CSVDISYEQYF. In DNA, the CDR3 is TGCAGCGTTGATATTTCCTACGAGCAGTACTTC. The chain combines TRBV29-1 with TRBJ2-7; D unclear. Trimming took off 3 bases at V and 1 base at J, with 4 bases between the two ends. Germline assignment: CDR1 SQVTM and CDR2 ANQGSEA. CDR3 length equals 11 residues.

The V gene is TRBV29-1, the J gene TRBJ2-5; D unresolved. V dropped 6 bases and J dropped 5 bases, with 7 bases sitting between them. The CDR3 is 10 residues long. CDR1 and CDR2 (germline): SQVTM, ANQGSEA. CDR3 bases: TGCAGCGTGCAGGAGGAGACCCAGTACTTC. Encoded protein: CSVQEETQYF.

This clone has just a few counts. V usage is TRBV7-8 and J usage is TRBJ2-5, with D possibly matching TRBD1 (6 bases). Trimming cost V 7 bases and J 2 bases, with 11 bases left between them. The CDR3 runs to 13 residues. The germline gives CDR1 SGHVS, CDR2 FQNEAQ. The CDR3 bases are TGTGCCAGCACCCAAGACAGGCAAGAGACCCAGTACTTC. Translation: CASTQDRQETQYF.

This chain uses TRBV30 with TRBJ2-2; unclear D gene. Deletions cut 4 bases from V and 1 base from J, with 7 bases between. This CDR3 has 13 residues. CDR1 is GTSNPN and CDR2 is SVGIG in the germline V gene (reference sequence). CDR3 region: CAWIPWNTGELFF. CDR3 sequence (DNA): TGTGCCTGGATACCGTGGAACACCGGGGAGCTGTTTTTT.

This chain joins TRBV2 and TRBJ2-3, with D perhaps matching TRBD1 (5 bases). The V gene's germline CDR1 is SNHLY and CDR2 FYNNEI. The CDR3 runs to 16 residues. The V end was cut by 4 bases, the J end by 3 bases, with 17 bases between. CDR3 loop: CASSGFGRASTDTQYF. In nucleotides, the CDR3 is TGTGCCAGCAGTGGATTTGGCAGGGCCTCGACAGATACGCAGTATTTT.

The V and J genes are TRBV30 and TRBJ2-3; TRBD1 is a possible D gene (5 bases). V lost 3 bases and J 2 bases, leaving 9 bases between the germline ends. The CDR3 runs to 13 residues. The germline CDR1 and CDR2 sequences are GTSNPN and SVGIG (reference sequence). CDR3 in DNA: TGTGCCTGGAGCCCAGGGTACACAGATACGCAGTATTTT. It is translated as CAWSPGYTDTQYF.

The rearrangement joins TRBV5-6 to TRBJ2-5; D gene ambiguous. V lost 1 base, J lost 5 bases, and 6 bases lay in between. The length of the CDR3 is 12 residues. Looked up from germline, CDR1 is SGHDT and CDR2 is YYEEEE. The CDR3 loop is CASSLSRETQYF. DNA for the CDR3: TGTGCCAGCAGCTTGTCGAGGGAGACCCAGTACTTC.

The rearrangement uses TRBV28 and TRBJ2-7; 12 bases are a match to TRBD2. The trim removed 8 bases at V and 7 bases at J, leaving 9 bases unmatched. The CDR3 is made up of 14 amino acids. CDR1 and CDR2 from the germline V gene are MDHEN and SYDVKM. CDR3 region: CASVGLAGIREQYF. DNA for the CDR3: TGTGCCAGCGTCGGACTAGCGGGAATAAGGGAGCAGTACTTC.